This T cell receptor beta chain was captured by sequencing in a study of blood T cell repertoires in COVID-19. Study-level background: Acute and convalescent COVID-19 samples came from the United States, Italy and Spain. The cDNA or gDNA used as material had been derived from T cells, B-cell-depleted T cells, or PBMCs.

Libraries were prepared by immunoSEQ multiplex PCR; TCRdb keeps only in-frame clonotypes and omits some of them. The sample contains a few hundred thousand clones, roughly four fifths of which appear only once. The germline gives CDR1 SGHNT, CDR2 YYREEE (reference sequence). Trimming cost V 3 bases and J 3 bases; bases outside gene matches: 2. The CDR3 runs 13 residues. This rearrangement joins TRBV5-4 to TRBJ1-2, with 7 bases lining up with TRBD1. The sequenced sample was peripheral blood. The sequence was obtained from a human donor with acute or convalescent COVID-19. The donor label of this sample is uncertain. CDR3 sequence (DNA): TGTGCCAGCAGCTCCACAGGGGACTATGGCTACACCTTC. It yields the protein CASSSTGDYGYTF.